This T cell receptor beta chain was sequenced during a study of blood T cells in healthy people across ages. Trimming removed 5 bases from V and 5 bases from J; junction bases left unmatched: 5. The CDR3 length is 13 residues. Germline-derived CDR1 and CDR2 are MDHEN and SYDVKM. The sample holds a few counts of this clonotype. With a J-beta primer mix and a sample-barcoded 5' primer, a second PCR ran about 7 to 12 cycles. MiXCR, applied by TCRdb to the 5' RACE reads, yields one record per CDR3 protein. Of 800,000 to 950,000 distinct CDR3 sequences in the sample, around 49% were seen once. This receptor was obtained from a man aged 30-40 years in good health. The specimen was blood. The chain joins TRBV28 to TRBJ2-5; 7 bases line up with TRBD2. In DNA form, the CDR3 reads TGTGCCAGCAGTAGCGGGATTCCGGAGACCCAGTACTTC. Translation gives CASSSGIPETQYF. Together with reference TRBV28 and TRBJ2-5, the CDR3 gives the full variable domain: DVKVTQSSRYLVKRTGEKVFLECVQDMDHENMFWYRQDPGLGLRLIYFSYDVKMKEKGDIPEGYSVSREKKERFSLILESASTNQTSMYLCASSSGIPETQYFGPGTRLLVL.